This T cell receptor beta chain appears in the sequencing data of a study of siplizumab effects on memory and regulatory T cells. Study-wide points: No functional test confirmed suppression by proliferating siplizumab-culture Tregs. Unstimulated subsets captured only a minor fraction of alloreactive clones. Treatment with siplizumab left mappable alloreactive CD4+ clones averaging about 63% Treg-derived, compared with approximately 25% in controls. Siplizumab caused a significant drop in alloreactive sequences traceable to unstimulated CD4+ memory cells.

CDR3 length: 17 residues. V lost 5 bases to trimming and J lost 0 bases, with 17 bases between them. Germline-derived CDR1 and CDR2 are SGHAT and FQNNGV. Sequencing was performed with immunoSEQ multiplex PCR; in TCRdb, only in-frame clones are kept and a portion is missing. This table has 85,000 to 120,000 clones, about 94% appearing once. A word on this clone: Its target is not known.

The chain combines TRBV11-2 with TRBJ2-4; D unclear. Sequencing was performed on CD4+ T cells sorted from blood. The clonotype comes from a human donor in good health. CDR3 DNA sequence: TGTGCCAGCAGCCTTCCTGGACGGAAAATAGCCAAAAACATTCAGTACTTC. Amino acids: CASSLPGRKIAKNIQYF.